The clone carrying this T cell receptor (beta chain) was found once. The sample is drawn from a study of blood T cell repertoires in COVID-19. Study overall: Sample material is recorded as cDNA or gDNA derived from T cells, B-cell-depleted T cells, or PBMCs.

Original handling: Estimation of nucleated cell counts relied on the amplification of reference gene primers. Assay used: immunoSEQ multiplex PCR; TCRdb lists only in-frame clones, some missing. The DNA was the basis for D and trimming; V, J and clone size are from that table. The sample has 150,000 to 200,000 clones, about 87% seen once; the top ten hold about 0.95%. The TCR comes from a woman aged 18-29 years who had recovered from COVID-19. Sequencing input: peripheral blood.

CDR3 region: CASSLPPGQGWGETQYF. Here the CDR3 DNA reads TGCGCCAGCAGCTTGCCTCCCGGACAGGGTTGGGGAGAGACCCAGTACTTC. The chain joins TRBV5-1 to TRBJ2-5; 8 bases map to TRBD1. Germline trimming cut 1 base from V and 4 bases from J; bases unmatched to any gene: 12. The germline V gene encodes CDR1 SGHRS and CDR2 YFSETQ. This CDR3 is built from 17 residues.